This TCR beta chain was documented in a study of spatial heterogeneity in lung cancer. TCRdb processed the 5' RACE reads anew with MiXCR; each CDR3 protein has one entry. The table has around 60,000 distinct CDR3 sequences, around 8.2% seen once; the top ten hold around 15%. Time point specified: sample taken at primary tumor resection. Whole RNA obtained from tumor, nontumor lung or frozen PBMC underwent sequencing without sorting. The germline V gene encodes CDR1 SNHLY and CDR2 FYNNEI. The V gene end was trimmed by 9 bases and the J gene end by 5 bases; junction bases not matched to a gene: 6. CDR3 length: 13 amino acids.

This receptor was obtained from a female donor with early-stage non-small cell lung cancer. The J gene is TRBJ2-1, the V gene TRBV2; 8 bases map to TRBD1. Sequenced material: PBMCs, taken at surgery. The CDR3 DNA reads TGTGCCAGTTCCGGGACAGGAGACAATGAGCAGTTCTTC. Translating it yields CASSGTGDNEQFF. The full variable domain, rest sourced from reference TRBV2 and TRBJ2-1, is EPEVTQTPSHQVTQMGQEVILRCVPISNHLYFYWYRQILGQKVEFLVSFYNNEISEKSEIFDDQFSVERPDGSNFTLKIRSTKLEDSAMYFCASSGTGDNEQFFGPGTRLTVL.